Presented here are 5 T cell receptor beta chains from one specimen sequenced in a study of shared clonotypes between healthy human individuals. Some clones are missing from TCRdb's copy, which holds only in-frame ones; the method was immunoSEQ multiplex PCR. The sample holds millions of clones; approximately 90% are singletons and the top ten take under 0.15%. Sequencing input: naive CD4+ T cells sorted from blood. Subset here: CD45RA+ positively selected. The receptors shown here come from a young man in good health.

This clone has only one observation. J is TRBJ2-6 and V is TRBV27; D is tentatively TRBD1 or TRBD2 (5 bases each). The CDR3 has 19 amino acids. From germline, CDR1 is MNHEY and CDR2 SMNVEV (reference sequence). Trimming removed 4 bases from V and 4 bases from J, with 23 bases in between. CDR3 region: CASSSPTVSGRRGANVLTF. The CDR3 DNA reads TGTGCCAGCAGTTCTCCCACGGTATCGGGGCGGAGAGGGGCCAACGTCCTGACTTTC.

V is TRBV7-9 and J is TRBJ1-4, with a weak D call TRBD1 (6 bases). The CDR3 totals 14 residues. Germline assignment: CDR1 SEHNR and CDR2 FQNEAQ (reference sequence). The V end lost 7 bases, the J end lost 1 base, and 10 bases lay between the germline ends. The CDR3 reads CASTGQLTNEKLFF. As DNA, the CDR3 is TGTGCCAGCACCGGACAGCTAACTAATGAAAAACTGTTTTTT.

The gene calls are TRBV6-6 and TRBJ2-3; the match to TRBD1 covers 8 bases. This CDR3 contains 15 residues. CDR1 and CDR2 from the germline V gene are MNHNY and SVGAGI (reference sequence). The J segment lost 1 base and the V segment lost 5 bases, leaving 5 bases of the junction unmatched. The CDR3 sequence: CASSIRQGRTDTQYF. The CDR3 DNA is TGTGCCAGCAGTATCCGACAGGGGCGCACAGATACGCAGTATTTT.

V and J are TRBV19 and TRBJ2-1, with 9 nucleotides matching TRBD1. The J segment lost 7 bases and the V segment lost 5 bases, leaving 12 bases of the junction unmatched. The CDR3 is made up of 16 amino acids. Germline values: CDR1 LNHDA, CDR2 SQIVND (reference sequence). The CDR3 DNA follows: TGTGCCAGTAGTTTAGCCCGGGACAGGGTGTGGAATGAGCAGTTCTTC. Translating it yields CASSLARDRVWNEQFF.

V usage is TRBV9 and J usage is TRBJ2-7, with TRBD1 identical over 7 bases. V lost 0 bases, J lost 2 bases, and 5 bases stayed unmatched. The CDR3 has 15 residues. Germline assignment: CDR1 SGDLS and CDR2 YYNGEE. CDR3 in DNA: TGTGCCAGCAGCGTAGGACAGGGAAGGACCTACGAGCAGTACTTC. Translated, it gives CASSVGQGRTYEQYF.